This T cell receptor (beta chain) was captured by sequencing in a study of cytomegalovirus exposure and HLA in healthy donors. Study-level results: Among TCR sequences, most were rare, though some public TCRs appeared in many donors. V- and J-gene trimming of TCR beta was linked (in a later analysis) to a missense DCLRE1C variant. In a later analysis, an Asian-associated ancestry cluster reportedly showed fewer N-insertions than the approximately 620-donor mean.

Germline V gene lookup returns CDR1 MNHEY and CDR2 SMNVEV (reference sequence). Trimming cost V 3 bases and J 3 bases, with 12 bases left between them. The CDR3 totals 14 residues. The PCR used 60 Vbeta and 13 Jbeta primers. Original processing methods: Some 9.9 million shared chains were among some 75 million unique TCR beta chains counted in a later analysis. The assay was immunoSEQ multiplex PCR, and TCRdb's table has in-frame clones only and misses some. Clonal size and the V and J genes are those of that table, whereas D and trimming came from the DNA. In the table there are over 150,000 clones, approximately 76% of which are singletons. Details on this clone: What it binds is not known.

The sample comprised PBMCs. This clonotype was obtained from a man between 60 and 75 years old in good health and CMV-seronegative. The chain carries TRBV27 and TRBJ2-7, with D possibly being TRBD2 (5 bases). CDR3 bases: TGTGCCAGCAGTTTTTTAGAGGGCCACTACGAGCAGTACTTC. Its translation is CASSFLEGHYEQYF.